These 30 T cell receptor beta chains share one sample of origin, sequenced in a study of response to subunit inactivated influenza vaccine. TCRdb re-called the RT-PCR reads through MiXCR, storing one row per CDR3 protein. Seen here are roughly 700,000 distinct CDR3 sequences, around 13% observed once, and the top ten hold 5.5% to 7%. The sequenced sample was PBMCs from blood, obtained 14 to 15 days before vaccination. Receptors were obtained from a man aged 45-65 years who received an inactivated influenza vaccine.

This clonotype was seen a few times. The V call is TRBV7-8, the J call TRBJ2-3, with D maybe TRBD2 (5 bases). Germline V gives CDR1 SGHVS, CDR2 FQNEAQ. Trimming cost V 5 bases and J 5 bases, with 17 bases left between them. The CDR3 has 15 residues. The CDR3 is CASSRRGSGRDTQYF. The CDR3 bases are TGTGCCAGCAGCCGACGGGGTAGTGGTCGAGATACGCAGTATTTT. The complete variable domain, with remaining parts taken from reference TRBV7-8 and TRBJ2-3, reads GAGVSQSPRYKVAKRGQDVALRCDPISGHVSLFWYQQALGQGPEFLTYFQNEAQLDKSGLPSDRFFAERPEGSVSTLKIQRTQQEDSAVYLCASSRRGSGRDTQYFGPGTRLTVL.

The chain recombines TRBV6-1 with TRBJ1-3; 7 bases match TRBD1. Germline V lookup: CDR1 MNHNS, CDR2 SASEGT. The trim removed 8 bases at V and 1 base at J, leaving 8 bases unmatched. The CDR3 contains 15 residues. This CDR3 reads CASCQGTASGNTIYF. As DNA, the CDR3 is TGTGCCAGCTGTCAAGGGACAGCTTCTGGAAACACCATATATTTT.

V is TRBV25-1 and J is TRBJ2-1; perhaps TRBD2 as D (5 bases). This CDR3 comprises 13 residues. The germline gives CDR1 MGHDK, CDR2 SYGVNS. Trimming shortened V by 5 bases and J by 7 bases, and 12 bases separated the two germline ends. The CDR3 spells CASSRWTGNEQFF. The DNA for the CDR3 is TGTGCCAGCAGTAGATGGACGGGGAATGAGCAGTTCTTC.

This rearrangement joins TRBV20-1 to TRBJ2-5; 13 positions match TRBD2. The CDR3 sequence is 13 residues long. Germline V lookup: CDR1 DFQATT, CDR2 SNEGSKA (reference sequence). Here the CDR3 reads CTGTSGTKETQYF. CDR3 coding DNA: TGCACCGGGACTAGCGGGACCAAAGAGACCCAGTACTTC.

This clonotype was counted only a few times. The genes are TRBV20-1 and TRBJ2-3, with 13 bases fitting TRBD2. The germline V gene has CDR1 DFQATT and CDR2 SNEGSKA (reference sequence). There are 17 residues in the CDR3. The junction had 12 bases not matched to a gene; V was cut back by 3 bases and J by 6 bases. CDR3 nucleotides: TGCAGTGCTAGGTTGGGACTAGCGGGATATAATTTGGATACGCAGTATTTT. The encoded protein is CSARLGLAGYNLDTQYF.

The chain's CDR3 is CASSLSGTNQPQHF. The CDR3 DNA reads TGTGCCAGCAGTTTGTCAGGAACCAATCAGCCCCAGCATTTT. The genes are TRBV12-3 or TRBV12-4 and TRBJ1-5, with D unresolved. Deletions cut 3 bases from V and 3 bases from J, with 9 bases between. This CDR3 comprises 14 residues.

This clonotype occurred many times. The chain recombines TRBV7-3 with TRBJ2-7; D is undetermined. V was shortened by 0 bases and J by 5 bases, with 8 bases between the two germline ends. CDR3 length: 13 amino acids. Per the germline V gene, CDR1 is SGHTA and CDR2 is FQGTGA. The CDR3 DNA reads as TGTGCCAGCAGCTTAACGAAGAAGGACGAGCAGTACTTC. Translation: CASSLTKKDEQYF.

This clonotype was counted between two and nine times. The rearrangement joins TRBV20-1 to TRBJ2-1, with D tentatively TRBD1 (7 bases). CDR3 length equals 14 residues. Per the germline V gene, CDR1 is DFQATT and CDR2 is SNEGSKA (reference sequence). Between the trimmed V and J ends, which lost 7 bases and 4 bases, there was a span of 17 bases. CDR3: CSVSRGTAYNEQFF. In DNA form, the CDR3 reads TGCAGTGTTAGTCGCGGGACAGCGTACAATGAGCAGTTCTTC.

This clonotype showed up just a few times. The V gene is TRBV6-1, the J gene TRBJ1-5; TRBD1 aligns across 10 bases. With 7 bases clipped from V and 3 bases from J, the junction kept 9 bases outside the gene matches. This CDR3 region has 16 residues. Germline V lookup: CDR1 MNHNS, CDR2 SASEGT. CDR3 in DNA: TGTGCCAGCAACAACAACGACAGGGGGCCCAATCAGCCCCAGCATTTT. This encodes CASNNNDRGPNQPQHF.

This clonotype came up many times. The chain carries TRBV15 and TRBJ2-7, with D possibly matching TRBD2 (6 bases). CDR3 size: 15 residues. The V gene's germline CDR1 is LNHNV and CDR2 YYDKDF (reference sequence). The V and J ends lost 0 bases and 3 bases respectively, with 12 bases between them. CDR3 DNA sequence: TGTGCCACCAGCAGAGATCAGCACGGGGGCTACGAGCAGTACTTC. Translation: CATSRDQHGGYEQYF.

The chain carries TRBV6-2 or TRBV6-3 and TRBJ2-1, with 8 bases fitting TRBD2. The V gene end was trimmed by 0 bases and the J gene end by 7 bases; junction bases not matched to a gene: 14. This CDR3 spans 18 amino acids. Per the germline V gene, CDR1 is MNHEY and CDR2 is SVGEGT. CDR3 sequence: CASSYSRSSTPGGNEQFF. The DNA for the CDR3 is TGTGCCAGCAGTTACTCGAGATCGTCGACACCGGGGGGGAATGAGCAGTTCTTC.

This clonotype was counted only a few times. The rearrangement links TRBV6-4 to TRBJ1-3; maybe TRBD1 (5 bases). V lost 11 bases, J lost 0 bases, and 11 bases lay in between. The CDR3 has 13 residues. Germline lookup yields CDR1 MRHNA and CDR2 SNTAGT. DNA for the CDR3: TGTGCCGGACTACAGGTCTCTGGAAACACCATATATTTT. Translated: CAGLQVSGNTIYF.

This clonotype has a count of ten or more. The V call is TRBV5-1, the J call TRBJ2-2; D remains unclear. Trimming cost V 5 bases and J 5 bases, with 10 bases left between them. The CDR3 has 13 amino acids. Germline V CDR1 and CDR2: SGHRS, YFSETQ. The CDR3 DNA is TGCGCCAGCAGTTCAAAGGATACCGGGGAGCTGTTTTTT. It specifies CASSSKDTGELFF.

This clonotype occurred many times. The V and J genes are TRBV2 and TRBJ1-3; perhaps TRBD1 as D (6 bases). V was shortened by 7 bases and J by 3 bases, with 7 bases between the two germline ends. The CDR3 contains 12 residues. Germline V gene sequence: CDR1 SNHLY, CDR2 FYNNEI. DNA for the CDR3: TGTGCCAGCAACAGGGATGGAAACACCATATATTTT. Translation gives CASNRDGNTIYF.

Many counts were recorded for this clonotype. V usage is TRBV24-1 and J usage is TRBJ1-6; no clear D. The ends were cut back, 4 bases at V and 10 bases at J, with 13 bases in the middle. The CDR3 totals 14 residues. Germline CDR1 KGHDR, CDR2 SFDVKD. In DNA form, the CDR3 reads TGTGCCACCAGTGACTCGGGAGTGACGTCACCCCTCCACTTT. Translated, it gives CATSDSGVTSPLHF.

In this sample, this clonotype turned up a few times. The chain uses TRBV20-1 and TRBJ1-1; TRBD1 agrees at 9 bases. Germline lookup yields CDR1 DFQATT and CDR2 SNEGSKA (reference sequence). Losses at the gene ends were 1 base for V and 5 bases for J; bases not matched to a gene: 8. The CDR3 extends over 15 amino acids. CDR3 sequence: CSARALQGALTEAFF. CDR3 DNA: TGCAGTGCTAGAGCCCTACAGGGGGCGCTGACTGAAGCTTTCTTT.

J is TRBJ2-3 and V is TRBV7-2; 7 positions match TRBD2. This CDR3 contains 17 residues. Per the germline V gene, CDR1 is SGHTA and CDR2 is FQGNSA. The ends lost 1 base at V and 0 bases at J; junction bases unmatched: 7. This chain's CDR3 is CASSLGWASGSTDTQYF. CDR3 coding DNA: TGTGCCAGCAGCTTAGGTTGGGCTAGCGGAAGCACAGATACGCAGTATTTT.

In its sample, this clonotype was seen a few times. The V and J genes are TRBV7-9 and TRBJ2-3, with D unresolved. CDR3 size: 15 residues. Trimming cost V 1 base and J 1 base, with 9 bases left between them. Germline CDR1 reads SEHNR; CDR2 reads FQNEAQ (reference sequence). CDR3 nucleotides: TGTGCCAGCAGCTTAGTCTGGGCACGCACAGATACGCAGTATTTT. This gives the protein CASSLVWARTDTQYF.

The J gene is TRBJ2-3, the V gene TRBV5-1; D perhaps matches TRBD2 (5 bases). This CDR3 has 15 amino acids. V was clipped by 4 bases and J by 0 bases, with 12 bases between them. Per the germline V gene, CDR1 is SGHRS and CDR2 is YFSETQ. The CDR3 spells CASSQGGVSTDTQYF. The CDR3 DNA reads as TGCGCCAGCAGCCAAGGAGGCGTAAGCACAGATACGCAGTATTTT. The full variable domain, in which reference TRBV5-1 and TRBJ2-3 provide the parts outside the CDR3, is KAGVTQTPRYLIKTRGQQVTLSCSPISGHRSVSWYQQTPGQGLQFLFEYFSETQRNKGNFPGRFSGRQFSNSRSEMNVSTLELGDSALYLCASSQGGVSTDTQYFGPGTRLTVL.

This clonotype was observed a few times. The chain couples TRBV6-1 to TRBJ2-5; possibly TRBD2 for D (6 bases). Trimming pared 5 bases from V and 1 base from J, leaving 26 bases between. Per the germline V gene, CDR1 is MNHNS and CDR2 is SASEGT. The CDR3 is made up of 19 amino acids. The CDR3 sequence is CASSLAGPGVSVLQETQYF. For the CDR3, the DNA is TGTGCCAGCAGTCTGGCGGGGCCGGGAGTCTCGGTTCTCCAAGAGACCCAGTACTTC.

Only a few counts were recorded for this clonotype. The chain couples TRBV28 to TRBJ2-3, with TRBD1 matching 8 bases. The germline V gene has CDR1 MDHEN and CDR2 SYDVKM. Trimming removed 9 bases from V and 4 bases from J; junction bases left unmatched: 9. This CDR3 is built from 14 residues. The CDR3 sequence is CARWTGTYPDTQYF. The CDR3 DNA follows: TGTGCCAGGTGGACAGGGACCTACCCAGATACGCAGTATTTT.

The chain has TRBV29-1 and TRBJ2-6; D call uncertain. V shed 5 bases and J shed 1 base, with 6 bases lying between them. This CDR3 is 13 amino acids long. Germline lookup yields CDR1 SQVTM and CDR2 ANQGSEA. The CDR3 spells CSVPGSGANVLTF. The CDR3 DNA is TGCAGCGTTCCCGGGTCTGGGGCCAACGTCCTGACTTTC.

This clonotype was seen repeatedly, ten times or more. This sequence joins TRBV6-2 or TRBV6-3 and TRBJ2-6, with D uncertain. CDR1 MNHEY and CDR2 SVGEGT come from the germline V gene. V shed 3 bases and J shed 0 bases, with 12 bases lying between them. This CDR3 contains 17 residues. The CDR3: CASSYSRRTSGANVLTF. CDR3 sequence (DNA): TGTGCCAGCAGTTATAGTCGACGGACCTCTGGGGCCAACGTCCTGACTTTC.

This clonotype showed up just a few times. This chain joins TRBV20-1 and TRBJ1-2; D unresolved. From germline, CDR1 is DFQATT and CDR2 SNEGSKA (reference sequence). CDR3 size: 14 residues. V gave up 6 bases and J gave up 1 base, with 15 bases separating them. CDR3 coding DNA: TGCAGTGCCCCCGTTAGGACCAATAACTATGGCTACACCTTC. Translated: CSAPVRTNNYGYTF.

This clonotype appeared a few times. The V and J genes are TRBV5-1 and TRBJ2-1; D might be TRBD1 (6 bases). V lost 3 bases to trimming and J lost 9 bases, with 22 bases between them. The CDR3 is made up of 16 amino acids. Germline V gene sequence: CDR1 SGHRS, CDR2 YFSETQ. The CDR3 DNA sequence: TGCGCCAGCAGCTCCTTTCAGGGGTCCGTCGCAATTGAGCAGTTCTTC. It codes for CASSSFQGSVAIEQFF. Variable domain in full (rest from reference TRBV5-1 and TRBJ2-1): KAGVTQTPRYLIKTRGQQVTLSCSPISGHRSVSWYQQTPGQGLQFLFEYFSETQRNKGNFPGRFSGRQFSNSRSEMNVSTLELGDSALYLCASSSFQGSVAIEQFFGPGTRLTVL.

The chain links TRBV10-2 to TRBJ2-5; 9 bases are a match to TRBD1. Germline V gene data show CDR1 as WSHSY and CDR2 as SAAADI. J lost 1 base, V lost 3 bases, and 3 bases had no gene match. This CDR3 comprises 15 residues. The CDR3 DNA is TGCGCCAGCAGTGATTGGGACAGGGCCCAAGAGACCCAGTACTTC. It specifies CASSDWDRAQETQYF.

There are a few counts of this clonotype. V is TRBV20-1 and J is TRBJ2-7, with 8 bases lining up with TRBD1. CDR1 DFQATT and CDR2 SNEGSKA come from the germline V gene (reference sequence). With 6 bases clipped from V and 4 bases from J, the junction kept 14 bases outside the gene matches. The CDR3 consists of 15 residues. The chain's CDR3 is CSAPTPGQGAYEQYF. The CDR3 DNA reads TGCAGTGCCCCCACCCCTGGACAGGGTGCGTACGAGCAGTACTTC.

This clonotype was counted between two and nine times. The chain couples TRBV25-1 to TRBJ2-2; 7 nucleotides line up with TRBD1. The CDR3 loop spans 17 amino acids. Germline CDR1 reads MGHDK; CDR2 reads SYGVNS. J gave up 7 bases and V 8 bases, and 19 bases lay outside the gene matches. CDR3 sequence (DNA): TGTGCCAGCGGGGAGATGACAGGGTATTATCACTACGGGGAGCTGTTTTTT. This gives the protein CASGEMTGYYHYGELFF.

This clonotype appeared many times. The chain combines TRBV29-1 with TRBJ1-3; D is possibly TRBD1 (5 bases). Germline lookup yields CDR1 SQVTM and CDR2 ANQGSEA. Trimming removed 6 bases at V and 14 bases at J, with 20 bases between. The CDR3 runs to 12 residues. The CDR3 DNA is TGCAGCGTCAACTTGGACACGCAACGTCTATATTTT. Protein product: CSVNLDTQRLYF.

The chain couples TRBV7-8 to TRBJ1-4; D not resolved. CDR3 length: 17 residues. Germline V gene lookup returns CDR1 SGHVS and CDR2 FQNEAQ. Trimming removed 1 base from V and 8 bases from J, with 20 bases in between. CDR3 nucleotides: TGTGCCAGCAGCTTAGGGGTGTTGGCGGGAGGAGGCGAAAAACTGTTTTTT. Translation gives CASSLGVLAGGGEKLFF.